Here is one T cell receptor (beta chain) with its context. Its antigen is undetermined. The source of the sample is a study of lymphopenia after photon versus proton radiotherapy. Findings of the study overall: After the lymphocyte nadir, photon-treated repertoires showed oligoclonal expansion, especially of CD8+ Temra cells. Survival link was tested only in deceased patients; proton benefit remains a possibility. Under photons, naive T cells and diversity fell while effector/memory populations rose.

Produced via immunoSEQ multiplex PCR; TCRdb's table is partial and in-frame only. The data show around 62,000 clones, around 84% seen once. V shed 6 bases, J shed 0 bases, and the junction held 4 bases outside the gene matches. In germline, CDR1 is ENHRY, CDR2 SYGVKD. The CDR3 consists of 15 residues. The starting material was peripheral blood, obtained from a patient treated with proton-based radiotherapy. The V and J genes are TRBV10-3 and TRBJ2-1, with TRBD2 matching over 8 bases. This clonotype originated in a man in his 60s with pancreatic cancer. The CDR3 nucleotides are TGTGCCATCAGCCCGCTAGCGGGCTCCTACAATGAGCAGTTCTTC. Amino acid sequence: CAISPLAGSYNEQFF.